A selection of T cell receptor beta chains follows, all from one sample in a study of shared clonotypes between healthy human individuals. The table came from immunoSEQ multiplex PCR; TCRdb's copy has only in-frame clones and leaves some out. Of some 2.4 million clones in the sample, 93% were seen once. Sequencing was performed on naive CD4+ T cells from PBMCs. The receptor set was obtained from a man aged 18 to 29 in good health. Some clones in this sample may be carry-over from other donors' samples. Both conserved end residues are part of each CDR3. The D gene is left open where the match is weak. The listing skips clone size in some rows; elsewhere it reads once, few, many or a size class.

>TRBJ2-2|NA|NA|TRBV5-1
CASSPRLGANTGELFF
TGCGCCAGCAGCCCCCGACTAGGAGCGAACACCGGGGAGCTGTTTTTT
>TRBJ2-7|TRBD2|NA|TRBV6-1
CASSRLAGGFYEQYF
TGTGCCAGCAGTCGGTTAGCGGGAGGATTTTACGAGCAGTACTTC
>TRBJ1-1|NA|few|TRBV5-4
CASSLDSNTEAFF
TGTGCCAGCAGCTTGGACTCGAACACTGAAGCTTTCTTT
>TRBJ1-1|NA|NA|TRBV9
CASSVAKHSEAFF
TGTGCCAGCAGCGTAGCCAAGCATTCTGAAGCTTTCTTT
>TRBJ1-2|TRBD1|NA|TRBV9
CASSVATGATNYGYTF
TGTGCCAGCAGCGTTGCAACAGGGGCCACCAACTATGGCTACACCTTC
>TRBJ1-1|NA|NA|TRBV9
CASSSHINTEAFF
TGTGCCAGCAGCTCTCACATAAACACTGAAGCTTTCTTT
>TRBJ1-6|TRBD1|NA|TRBV5-1
CASSLGGLADRVPNSPLHF
TGCGCCAGCAGCTTGGGGGGCCTGGCGGACAGGGTACCTAATTCACCCCTCCACTTT
>TRBJ2-7|TRBD2|NA|TRBV27
CASHPSGSYEQYF
TGTGCCAGCCACCCTAGCGGGTCCTACGAGCAGTACTTC
>TRBJ2-5|NA|once|TRBV4-1
CASSQDGGRVLETQYF
TGCGCCAGCAGCCAAGACGGGGGCAGGGTGTTAGAGACCCAGTACTTC
>TRBJ2-3|NA|NA|TRBV5-1
CASSPPGSYTDTQYF
TGCGCCAGCAGCCCACCGGGTTCGTACACAGATACGCAGTATTTT
>TRBJ1-5|NA|NA|TRBV19
CASSTYIGNQPQHF
TGTGCCAGTAGTACCTACATTGGCAATCAGCCCCAGCATTTT
>TRBJ2-3|TRBD1|NA|TRBV2
CASSEKAGGRDTQYF
TGTGCCAGCAGTGAAAAGGCAGGGGGAAGGGATACGCAGTATTTT
>TRBJ2-2|TRBD2|once|TRBV15
CATSNGRVVKGELFF
TGTGCCACCAGCAACGGGAGGGTCGTCAAGGGGGAGCTGTTTTTT
>TRBJ1-1|NA|NA|TRBV5-6
CASTKYTRWTEAFF
TGTGCCAGCACCAAATATACTAGATGGACTGAAGCTTTCTTT
>TRBJ1-1|TRBD1|NA|TRBV2
CASSEDRAKLGEAFF
TGTGCCAGCAGTGAGGACAGGGCGAAGTTGGGTGAAGCTTTCTTT
>TRBJ2-7|NA|NA|TRBV5-1
CASSLGLPSYEQYF
TGCGCCAGCAGCTTGGGACTCCCCTCCTACGAGCAGTACTTC
>TRBJ2-3|NA|once|TRBV9
CASSVAPGQDTQYF
TGTGCCAGCAGCGTAGCCCCCGGGCAAGATACGCAGTATTTT
>TRBJ1-4|NA|once|TRBV5-1
CASSLGGSEKLFF
TGCGCCAGCAGCTTGGGGGGCAGTGAAAAACTGTTTTTT
>TRBJ2-2|NA|NA|TRBV6-1
CASSEPANTGELFF
TGTGCCAGCAGTGAACCGGCGAACACCGGGGAGCTGTTTTTT
>TRBJ2-4|NA|NA|TRBV18
CASSPGGPGDIQYF
TGTGCCAGCTCGCCAGGTGGTCCGGGGGACATTCAGTACTTC
>TRBJ2-3|TRBD1|NA|TRBV5-1
CASSIGTGGIDTQYF
TGCGCCAGCAGCATCGGGACAGGGGGCATAGATACGCAGTATTTT
>TRBJ1-5|NA|NA|TRBV7-3
CASSLKGQGPLHEYSNQPQHF
TGTGCCAGCAGCTTAAAGGGCCAGGGCCCCCTTCACGAATATAGCAATCAGCCCCAGCATTTT
>TRBJ1-5|NA|few|TRBV2
CASGVQTGQPQHF
TGTGCCAGTGGGGTACAAACAGGTCAGCCCCAGCATTTT
>TRBJ2-7|NA|NA|TRBV28
CASRPGPKAYEQYF
TGTGCCAGCAGACCGGGACCCAAGGCGTACGAGCAGTACTTC
>TRBJ2-7|NA|NA|TRBV7-9
CASSSVGRYEQYF
TGTGCCAGCAGCTCCGTCGGACGGTACGAGCAGTACTTC
>TRBJ2-1|NA|NA|TRBV9
CASSVARERYNEQFF
TGTGCCAGCAGCGTAGCTCGGGAGAGATACAATGAGCAGTTCTTC
>TRBJ1-5|TRBD1|NA|TRBV30
CAWSQGQGDQPQHF
TGTGCCTGGAGTCAAGGACAGGGGGATCAGCCCCAGCATTTT
>TRBJ2-7|NA|once|TRBV7-9
CASSPGLGEQYF
TGTGCCAGCAGCCCCGGGCTTGGCGAGCAGTACTTC
>TRBJ2-5|NA|NA|TRBV5-1
CASSLDGFMGETQYF
TGCGCCAGCAGCTTGGATGGGTTCATGGGGGAGACCCAGTACTTC
>TRBJ1-2|TRBD1|NA|TRBV2
CASSETQGAYGYTF
TGTGCCAGCAGTGAAACACAGGGGGCCTATGGCTACACCTTC
>TRBJ1-5|TRBD1|NA|TRBV5-5
CASSSGQPNQPQHF
TGTGCCAGCAGCTCGGGACAGCCCAATCAGCCCCAGCATTTT
>TRBJ2-4|NA|NA|TRBV7-9
CASSLGTGVVAKNIQYF
TGTGCCAGCAGCTTAGGTACGGGGGTAGTGGCCAAAAACATTCAGTACTTC
>TRBJ2-1|TRBD2|NA|TRBV5-1
CASSFLAGGNGREQFF
TGCGCCAGCAGCTTTTTAGCGGGAGGGAACGGTCGTGAGCAGTTCTTC
>TRBJ2-5|NA|NA|TRBV4-3
CASSQDKETQYF
TGCGCCAGCAGCCAAGATAAGGAGACCCAGTACTTC
>TRBJ1-1|NA|NA|TRBV5-5
CASSWGVNTEAFF
TGTGCCAGCAGCTGGGGGGTGAACACTGAAGCTTTCTTT
>TRBJ2-2|NA|NA|TRBV28
CASSLRESGELFF
TGTGCCAGCAGCCTTAGGGAGTCCGGGGAGCTGTTTTTT
>TRBJ2-7|TRBD2|NA|TRBV7-9
CASSSSGSTGEQYF
TGTGCCAGCAGCTCTAGCGGGAGTACGGGCGAGCAGTACTTC
>TRBJ2-7|TRBD2|NA|TRBV7-2
CASSLIAGGIYEQYF
TGTGCCAGCAGCTTAATAGCGGGAGGGATCTACGAGCAGTACTTC
>TRBJ2-7|TRBD1|NA|TRBV9
CASSVRDRGLGEQYF
TGTGCCAGCAGCGTAAGGGACAGGGGGCTCGGCGAGCAGTACTTC
>TRBJ1-1|NA|NA|TRBV11-2
CASSYTTGRPEAFF
TGTGCCAGCAGCTATACCACAGGGAGGCCTGAAGCTTTCTTT
>TRBJ2-1|TRBD2|NA|TRBV7-2
CASSLVGRANEQFF
TGTGCCAGCAGCTTAGTTGGGAGGGCCAATGAGCAGTTCTTC
>TRBJ2-3|TRBD2|NA|TRBV5-1
CASSLRTSGRSGDTQYF
TGCGCCAGCAGCCTAAGGACTAGCGGGAGATCTGGAGATACGCAGTATTTT
>TRBJ2-5|NA|NA|TRBV21-1
CASSKARERFFQETQYF
TGTGCCAGCAGCAAAGCGAGAGAGCGGTTTTTCCAAGAGACCCAGTACTTC
>TRBJ2-7|NA|NA|TRBV27
CASSSVGTFISYEQYF
TGTGCCAGCAGCTCGGTAGGGACTTTCATTTCCTACGAGCAGTACTTC
>TRBJ1-1|NA|NA|TRBV4-1
CASSQNSAAGGTEAFF
TGCGCCAGCAGCCAAAACTCTGCGGCCGGGGGCACTGAAGCTTTCTTT
>TRBJ2-1|TRBD2|NA|TRBV7-9
CASSSPLADSYNEQFF
TGTGCCAGCAGTTCTCCACTAGCGGACTCCTACAATGAGCAGTTCTTC
>TRBJ1-2|NA|few|TRBV6-1
CASSGWDSYTF
TGTGCCAGCAGTGGATGGGATAGCTACACCTTC
>TRBJ2-5|TRBD1|NA|TRBV9
CASTRTGQETQYF
TGTGCCAGCACCAGGACAGGGCAAGAGACCCAGTACTTC